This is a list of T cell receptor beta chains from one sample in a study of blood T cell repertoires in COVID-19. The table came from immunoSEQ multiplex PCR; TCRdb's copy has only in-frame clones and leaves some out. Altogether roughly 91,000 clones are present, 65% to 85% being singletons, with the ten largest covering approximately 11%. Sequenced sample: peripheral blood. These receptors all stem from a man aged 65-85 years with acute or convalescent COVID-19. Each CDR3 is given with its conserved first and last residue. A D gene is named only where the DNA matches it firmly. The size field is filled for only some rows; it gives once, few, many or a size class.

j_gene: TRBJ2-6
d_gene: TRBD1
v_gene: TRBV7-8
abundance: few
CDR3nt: TGTGCCAGCAGCTTTCCGGGACAGGGGGACTCTGGGGCCAACGTCCTGACTTTC
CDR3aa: CASSFPGQGDSGANVLTF

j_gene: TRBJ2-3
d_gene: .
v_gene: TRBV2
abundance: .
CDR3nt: TGTGCCAGCAGTGCGGCGTGGAGAGGGTCGACAGATACGCAGTATTTT
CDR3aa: CASSAAWRGSTDTQYF

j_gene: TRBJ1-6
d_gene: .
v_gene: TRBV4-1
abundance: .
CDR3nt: TGCGCCAGCAGCCAGCAGACAAGCTCACCCCTCCACTTT
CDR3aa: CASSQQTSSPLHF

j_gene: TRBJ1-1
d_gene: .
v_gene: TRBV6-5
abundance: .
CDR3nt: TGTGCCAGCAGCTACAGAGAGACTGAAGCTTTCTTT
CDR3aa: CASSYRETEAFF

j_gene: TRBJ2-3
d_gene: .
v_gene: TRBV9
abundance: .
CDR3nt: TGTGCCAGCAGCGTAATGGCCGCTAGCACAGATACGCAGTATTTT
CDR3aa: CASSVMAASTDTQYF

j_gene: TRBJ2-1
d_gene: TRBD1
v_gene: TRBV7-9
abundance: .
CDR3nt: TGTGCCAGCAGCTTAGTGCAGGGGGCAGATGAGCAGTTCTTC
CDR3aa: CASSLVQGADEQFF

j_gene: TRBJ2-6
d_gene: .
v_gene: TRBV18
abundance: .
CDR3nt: TGTGCCAGCTCAGCAGGGGAAGCTGGGGCCAACGTCCTGACTTTC
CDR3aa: CASSAGEAGANVLTF

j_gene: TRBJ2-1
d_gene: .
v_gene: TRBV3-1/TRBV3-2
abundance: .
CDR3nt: TGTGCCAGCAGCCAAGATCTGGCTGCACCCTACAATGAGCAGTTCTTC
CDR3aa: CASSQDLAAPYNEQFF

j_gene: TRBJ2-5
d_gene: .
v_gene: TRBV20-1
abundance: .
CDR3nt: TGCAGTGCTAGACTCCAAGAGACCCAGTACTTC
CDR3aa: CSARLQETQYF

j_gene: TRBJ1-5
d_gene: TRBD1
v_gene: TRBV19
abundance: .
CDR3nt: TGTGCCAGCAAGGACACAGGGGTCTACAATCAGCCCCAGCATTTT
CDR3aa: CASKDTGVYNQPQHF

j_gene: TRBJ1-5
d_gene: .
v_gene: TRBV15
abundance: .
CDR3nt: TGTGCCACCAGCGGGCTCAATCAGCCCCAGCATTTT
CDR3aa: CATSGLNQPQHF

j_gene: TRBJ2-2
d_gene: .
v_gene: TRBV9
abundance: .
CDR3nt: TGTGCCAGCAGCGTGACGACAGGAACTCTGTCCGGGGAGCTGTTTTTT
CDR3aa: CASSVTTGTLSGELFF

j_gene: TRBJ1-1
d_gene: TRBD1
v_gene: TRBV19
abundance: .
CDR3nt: TGTGCCAGTAGGGTACAGGGGGCAACTGAAGCTTTCTTT
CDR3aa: CASRVQGATEAFF

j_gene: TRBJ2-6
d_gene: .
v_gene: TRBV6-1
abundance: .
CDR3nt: TGTGCCAGCAGTGAACGAAGGCAGGGTCTTGCTGGGGCCAACGTCCTGACTTTC
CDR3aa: CASSERRQGLAGANVLTF

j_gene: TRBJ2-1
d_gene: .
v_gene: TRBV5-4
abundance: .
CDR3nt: TGTGCCAGCAGCACCGCAGGCAATGAGCAGTTCTTC
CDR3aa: CASSTAGNEQFF

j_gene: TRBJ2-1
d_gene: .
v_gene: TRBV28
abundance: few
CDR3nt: TGTGCCAGCAGTTTATACATCCAGGAAAATGAGCAGTTCTTC
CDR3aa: CASSLYIQENEQFF

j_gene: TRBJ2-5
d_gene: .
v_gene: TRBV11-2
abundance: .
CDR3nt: TGTGCCAGCAGCTTAGACAGGGGAGGGGAGACCCAGTACTTC
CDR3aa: CASSLDRGGETQYF

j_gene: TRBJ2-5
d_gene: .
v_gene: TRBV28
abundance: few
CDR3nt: TGTGCCAGCAGTGGCCGACTAGTAGAAGAGACCCAGTACTTC
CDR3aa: CASSGRLVEETQYF

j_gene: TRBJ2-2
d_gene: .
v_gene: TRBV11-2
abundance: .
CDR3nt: TGTGCCAGCAGCTTAATTGGAGGGGCCACCGGGGAGCTGTTTTTT
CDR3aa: CASSLIGGATGELFF

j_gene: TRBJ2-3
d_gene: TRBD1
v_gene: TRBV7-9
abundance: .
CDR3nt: TGTGCCAGCAGCCCCCGGGACAGAGATACGCAGTATTTT
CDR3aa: CASSPRDRDTQYF

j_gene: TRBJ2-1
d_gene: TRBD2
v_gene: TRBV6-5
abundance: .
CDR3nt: TGTGCCAGCAGTTGGATGACTAGCGGGGGGGCCCATGAGCAGTTCTTC
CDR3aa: CASSWMTSGGAHEQFF

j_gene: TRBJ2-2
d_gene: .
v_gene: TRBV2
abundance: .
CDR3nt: TGTGCCAGCAGTTGGAGGGGCACCGGGGAGCTGTTTTTT
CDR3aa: CASSWRGTGELFF

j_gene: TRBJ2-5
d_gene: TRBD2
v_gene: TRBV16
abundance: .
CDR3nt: TGTGCCAGCAGCCAAATGAAGACTAGCGGGGTAGAGACCCAGTACTTC
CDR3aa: CASSQMKTSGVETQYF

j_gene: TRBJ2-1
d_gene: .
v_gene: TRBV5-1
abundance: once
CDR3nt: TGCGCCAGCAGCTTGGGGGCAGGGTACAATGAGCAGTTCTTC
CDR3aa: CASSLGAGYNEQFF

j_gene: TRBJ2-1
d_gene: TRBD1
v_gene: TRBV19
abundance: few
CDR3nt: TGTGCCAGTAGTCTCCGGGACAGGGAGAAGTTCTTC
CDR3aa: CASSLRDREKFF

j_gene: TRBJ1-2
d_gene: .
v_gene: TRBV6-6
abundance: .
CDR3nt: TGTGCCAGCAGTTCGGACCTCACGGGGAATGGCTACACCTTC
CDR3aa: CASSSDLTGNGYTF

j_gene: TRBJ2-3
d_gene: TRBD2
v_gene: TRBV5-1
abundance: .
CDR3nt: TGCGCCAGCAGAGCTAGCGGGGTGAGCACAGATACGCAGTATTTT
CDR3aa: CASRASGVSTDTQYF

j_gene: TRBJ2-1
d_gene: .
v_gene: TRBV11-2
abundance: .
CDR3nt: TGTGCCAGCAGCTCAGTACGAGGGAGGAGCTCCTACAATGAGCAGTTCTTC
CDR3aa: CASSSVRGRSSYNEQFF

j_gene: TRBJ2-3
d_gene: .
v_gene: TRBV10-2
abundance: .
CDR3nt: TGCGCCAGCAGTGAGGTCCTCCCGGGGGATACGCAGTATTTT
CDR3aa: CASSEVLPGDTQYF

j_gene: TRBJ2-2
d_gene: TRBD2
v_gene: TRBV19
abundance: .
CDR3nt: TGTGCCAGTCAAGCGGGGGCGAACACCGGGGAGCTGTTTTTT
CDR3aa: CASQAGANTGELFF

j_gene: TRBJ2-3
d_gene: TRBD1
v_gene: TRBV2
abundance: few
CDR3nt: TGTGCCAGCACCCCTACAGGGGGCCCAGGATCGGTAGATACGCAGTATTTT
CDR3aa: CASTPTGGPGSVDTQYF

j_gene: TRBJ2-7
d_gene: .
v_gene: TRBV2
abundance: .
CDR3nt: TGTGCCAGCAGCTCTGGAGGGTGGTGGGACGAGCAGTACTTC
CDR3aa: CASSSGGWWDEQYF

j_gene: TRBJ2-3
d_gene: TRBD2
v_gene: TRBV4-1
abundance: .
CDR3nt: TGCGCCAGCAGCCCCGTACGGACTAGCGGAGTCACAGATACGCAGTATTTT
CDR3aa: CASSPVRTSGVTDTQYF

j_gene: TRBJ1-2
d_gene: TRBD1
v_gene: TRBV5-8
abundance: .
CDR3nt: TGTGCCAGCAGCTTCGGACAGGCGCCGTCTGGCTACACCTTC
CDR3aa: CASSFGQAPSGYTF

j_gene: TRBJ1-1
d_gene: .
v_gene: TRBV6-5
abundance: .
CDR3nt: TGTGCCAGCAGTAAGCGGACGGGGAACACTGAAGCTTTCTTT
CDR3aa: CASSKRTGNTEAFF

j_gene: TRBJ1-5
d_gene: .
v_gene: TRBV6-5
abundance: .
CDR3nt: TGTGCCAGCCCAGGGTTAAGCAATCAGCCCCAGCATTTT
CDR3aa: CASPGLSNQPQHF

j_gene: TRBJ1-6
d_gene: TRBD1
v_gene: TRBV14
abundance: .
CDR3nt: TGTGCCAGCAGGCGGGACAGAAATAATTCACCCCTCCACTTT
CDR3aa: CASRRDRNNSPLHF

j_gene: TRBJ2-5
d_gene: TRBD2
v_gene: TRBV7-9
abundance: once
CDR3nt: TGTGCCAGCACGGGACTAGCGGGGGATATGGAGACCCAGTACTTC
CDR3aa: CASTGLAGDMETQYF

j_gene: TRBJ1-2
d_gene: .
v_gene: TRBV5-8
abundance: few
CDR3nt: TGTGCCAGCAGCTTGTTTAGGGGTGGCTACACCTTC
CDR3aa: CASSLFRGGYTF

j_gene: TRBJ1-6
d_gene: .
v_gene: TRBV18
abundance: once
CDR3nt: TGTGCCAGCTCACCATTCGGGGAAGGATCCTATAATTCACCCCTCCACTTT
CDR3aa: CASSPFGEGSYNSPLHF

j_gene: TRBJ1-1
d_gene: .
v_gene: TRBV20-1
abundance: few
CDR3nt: TGCAGTGCTAGAGATGAGAAGGAAGCTTTCTTT
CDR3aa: CSARDEKEAFF

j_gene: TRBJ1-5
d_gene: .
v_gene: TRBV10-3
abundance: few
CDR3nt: TGTGCCATCAGTGAGTCTATCGGGAGGGGTCAGCCCCAGCATTTT
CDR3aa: CAISESIGRGQPQHF

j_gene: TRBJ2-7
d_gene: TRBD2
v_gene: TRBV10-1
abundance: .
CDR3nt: TGCGCCATACTAGACAGCTTGTGGACTAGCGGGGGGTCCTACGAGCAGTACTTC
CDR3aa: CAILDSLWTSGGSYEQYF

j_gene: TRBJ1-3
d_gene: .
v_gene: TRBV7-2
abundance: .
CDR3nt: TGTGCCAGCAGCTTAAGCAGGGATACCATATATTTT
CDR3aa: CASSLSRDTIYF

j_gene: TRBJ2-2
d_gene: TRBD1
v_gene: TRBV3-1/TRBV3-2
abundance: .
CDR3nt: TGTGCCAGCAGCCAGAAGGGACAGGGGCTCAGGGGGGAGCTGTTTTTT
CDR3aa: CASSQKGQGLRGELFF

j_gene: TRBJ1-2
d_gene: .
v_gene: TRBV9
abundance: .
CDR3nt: TGTGCCAGCAGCTCAGACGAAGGAGTAAACTATGGCTACACCTTC
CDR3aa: CASSSDEGVNYGYTF

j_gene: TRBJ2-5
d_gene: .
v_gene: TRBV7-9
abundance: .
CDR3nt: TGTGCCAGCAGCTCACTGACAGCGCTCCAAGAGACCCAGTACTTC
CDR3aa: CASSSLTALQETQYF

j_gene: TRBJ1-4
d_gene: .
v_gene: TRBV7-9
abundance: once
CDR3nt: TGTGCCAGCAGCCAGCGGGGGTTTGAGAGTGAAAAACTGTTTTTT
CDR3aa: CASSQRGFESEKLFF

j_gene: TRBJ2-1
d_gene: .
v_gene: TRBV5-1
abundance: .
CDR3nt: TGCGCCAGCAGCTTGGGAGGGCTATGGGATGAGCAGTTCTTC
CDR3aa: CASSLGGLWDEQFF

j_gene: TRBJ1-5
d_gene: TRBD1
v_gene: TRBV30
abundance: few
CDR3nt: TGTGCCTGGAGCGCCGGGACAGATCAGCCCCAGCATTTT
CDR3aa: CAWSAGTDQPQHF

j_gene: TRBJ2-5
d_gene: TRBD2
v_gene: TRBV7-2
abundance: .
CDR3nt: TGTGCCAGCACCACGGGGGGACAAGAGACCCAGTACTTC
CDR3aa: CASTTGGQETQYF

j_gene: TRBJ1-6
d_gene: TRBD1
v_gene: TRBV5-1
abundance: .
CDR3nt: TGCGCCAGCCAACAGGGGGATAATTCACCCCTCCACTTT
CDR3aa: CASQQGDNSPLHF

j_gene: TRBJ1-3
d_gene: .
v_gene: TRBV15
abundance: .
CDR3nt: TGTGCCACCAGCCCCTTTCCTCCTTCGAGCTCTGGAAACACCATATATTTT
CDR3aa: CATSPFPPSSSGNTIYF